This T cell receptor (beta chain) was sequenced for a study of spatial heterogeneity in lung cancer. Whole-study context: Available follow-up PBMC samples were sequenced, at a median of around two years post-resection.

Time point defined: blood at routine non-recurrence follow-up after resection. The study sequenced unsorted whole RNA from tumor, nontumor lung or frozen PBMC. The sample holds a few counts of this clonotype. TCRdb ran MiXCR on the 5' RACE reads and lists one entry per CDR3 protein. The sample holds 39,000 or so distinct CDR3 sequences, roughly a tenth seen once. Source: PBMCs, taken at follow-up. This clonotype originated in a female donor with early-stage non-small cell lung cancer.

The CDR3 is CASGLNSLGYTF. The CDR3 DNA sequence: TGTGCTAGTGGTTTGAACTCCCTTGGCTACACCTTC. The V call is TRBV12-5, the J call TRBJ1-2; unclear D gene. The CDR3 is 12 amino acids. Trimming removed 2 bases from V and 7 bases from J, with 8 bases in between. Germline CDR1 and CDR2: LGHNT and FRNRAP. The whole variable domain, remainder taken from reference TRBV12-5 and TRBJ1-2, is DARVTQTPRHKVTEMGQEVTMRCQPILGHNTVFWYRQTMMQGLELLAYFRNRAPLDDSGMPKDRFSAEMPDATLATLKIQPSEPRDSAVYFCASGLNSLGYTFGSGTRLTVV.